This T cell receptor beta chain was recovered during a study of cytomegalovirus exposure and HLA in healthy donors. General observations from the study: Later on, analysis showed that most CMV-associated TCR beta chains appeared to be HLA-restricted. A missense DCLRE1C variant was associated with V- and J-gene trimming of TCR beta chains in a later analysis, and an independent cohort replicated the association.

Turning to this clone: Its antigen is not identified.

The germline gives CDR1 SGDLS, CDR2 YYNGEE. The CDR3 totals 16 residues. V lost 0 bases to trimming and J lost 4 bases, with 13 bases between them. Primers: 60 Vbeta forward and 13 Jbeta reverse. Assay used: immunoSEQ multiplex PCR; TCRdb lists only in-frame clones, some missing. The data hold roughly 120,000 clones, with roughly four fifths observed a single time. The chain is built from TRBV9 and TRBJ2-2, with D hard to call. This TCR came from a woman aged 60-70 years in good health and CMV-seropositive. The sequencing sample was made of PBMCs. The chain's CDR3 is CASSVESALGTGELFF. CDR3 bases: TGTGCCAGCAGCGTAGAGTCGGCCCTAGGCACCGGGGAGCTGTTTTTT. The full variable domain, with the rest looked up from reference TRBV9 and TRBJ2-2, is DSGVTQTPKHLITATGQRVTLRCSPRSGDLSVYWYQQSLDQGLQFLIQYYNGEERAKGNILERFSAQQFPDLHSELNLSSLELGDSALYFCASSVESALGTGELFFGEGSRLTVL.